The 6 T cell receptor beta chains listed next were all sequenced from one sample in a study of shared clonotypes between healthy human individuals. The protocol was immunoSEQ multiplex PCR, while the TCRdb copy is restricted to in-frame clones and leaves out a portion. The profile shows some 2,400,000 clones, about 94% of them singletons. The source material was naive CD4+ T cells sorted from blood. Regarding subset: CD45RA+ positively selected. The receptors come from a man younger than 35 in good health.

The J gene is TRBJ2-1, the V gene TRBV11-2; D may be TRBD1 or TRBD2 (7 bases each). The CDR3 has 16 residues. The germline V gene encodes CDR1 SGHAT and CDR2 FQNNGV. V lost 2 bases to trimming and J lost 7 bases, with 18 bases between them. CDR3 loop: CASSLWEGAGTNEQFF. The CDR3 DNA reads TGTGCCAGCAGCTTATGGGAGGGGGCCGGTACGAATGAGCAGTTCTTC.

On this clone: The sample contains more than one DNA sequence encoding this CDR3. This chain uses TRBV18 with TRBJ2-5, with 9 bases aligning to TRBD2. The CDR3 contains 14 residues. V lost 3 bases, J lost 2 bases, and 1 base stayed unmatched. Germline loops: CDR1 KGHSH, CDR2 LQKENI. The CDR3 loop is CASSPGLAQETQYF. The CDR3 DNA sequence: TGTGCCAGCTCACCGGGACTAGCACAAGAGACCCAGTACTTC.

The chain employs TRBV5-1 and TRBJ2-7; 8 bases match TRBD1. Germline CDR1 and CDR2: SGHRS and YFSETQ. The ends lost 1 base at V and 3 bases at J; junction bases unmatched: 3. The CDR3 is 14 amino acids. The CDR3 spells CASSLTGQGYEQYF. The DNA of the CDR3 is TGCGCCAGCAGCTTGACCGGACAGGGCTACGAGCAGTACTTC.

The chain carries TRBV30 and TRBJ2-2; D might be TRBD2 (5 bases). The germline gives CDR1 GTSNPN, CDR2 SVGIG (reference sequence). The CDR3 sequence is 15 residues long. The ends were cut back, 2 bases at V and 1 base at J, with 11 bases in the middle. The CDR3, as DNA: TGTGCCTGGAGTCTACCCGGGAAGAACACCGGGGAGCTGTTTTTT. It codes for CAWSLPGKNTGELFF. Full variable domain (outside the CDR3, taken from reference TRBV30 and TRBJ2-2): SQTIHQWPATLVQPVGSPLSLECTVEGTSNPNLYWYRQAAGRGLQLLFYSVGIGQISSEVPQNLSASRPQDRQFILSSKKLLLSDSGFYLCAWSLPGKNTGELFFGEGSRLTVL.

The gene calls are TRBV6-5 and TRBJ2-7; D might be TRBD2 (5 bases). V dropped 0 bases and J dropped 5 bases, with 8 bases sitting between them. Germline CDR1 is MNHEY and CDR2 is SVGAGI. This CDR3 has 13 amino acids. Here the CDR3 DNA reads TGTGCCAGCAGTTACTCGAATAGCGACGAGCAGTACTTC. Protein sequence: CASSYSNSDEQYF.

The chain employs TRBV19 and TRBJ1-1; D is unclear. V gave up 2 bases and J gave up 11 bases, with 18 bases separating them. The germline gives CDR1 LNHDA, CDR2 SQIVND (reference sequence). CDR3 size: 14 residues. The CDR3, as DNA: TGTGCCAGTAGTATAACGGTTCGACATGCCGGCGCTTTCTTT. Its protein product is CASSITVRHAGAFF.